The clone carrying this T cell receptor beta chain was seen repeatedly, ten times or more. Its antigen is not identified. A 3' RACE protocol on RNA, with unique molecular identifiers, produced the TCR library. TCRdb processed the 3' RACE reads anew with MiXCR; each CDR3 protein has one entry. This table has fewer than 100,000 distinct CDR3 sequences, approximately 6.9% appearing once. Treatment here: PENTA 11 planned treatment interruption arm or continuous ART arm. At least 5 million viable PBMCs were required per cryopreserved sample. The sample comes from a study of HIV-infected children after antiretroviral therapy interruption. Study outcomes and limitations: Naive CD4+ sequences overlapped less between time points once interruption began.

V was clipped by 4 bases and J by 2 bases, with 8 bases between them. The germline V gene encodes CDR1 MGHDK and CDR2 SYGVNS. CDR3 length equals 13 residues. The sample here was CD45RA+ CD4+ T cells from PBMCs, pooled from several time points, taken from a donor given antiretroviral therapy, either interrupted or continuous. Subset defined: naive CD4+ CD45RA+ CD45RO- T cells. The TCR comes from a pool of human donors with HIV. This rearrangement joins TRBV25-1 to TRBJ1-1; no clear D. CDR3 DNA sequence: TGTGCCAGCAGTGTACACGATAACACTGAAGCTTTCTTT. Translating it yields CASSVHDNTEAFF.